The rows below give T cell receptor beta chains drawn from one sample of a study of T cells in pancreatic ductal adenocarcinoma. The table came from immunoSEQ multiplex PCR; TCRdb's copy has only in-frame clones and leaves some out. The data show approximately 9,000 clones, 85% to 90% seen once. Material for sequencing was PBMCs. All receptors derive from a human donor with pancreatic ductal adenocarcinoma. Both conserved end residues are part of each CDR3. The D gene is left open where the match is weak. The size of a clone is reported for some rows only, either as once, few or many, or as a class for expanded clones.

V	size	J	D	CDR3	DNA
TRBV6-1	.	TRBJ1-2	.	CASSETGHYGYTF	TGTGCCAGCAGTGAAACAGGCCACTATGGCTACACCTTC
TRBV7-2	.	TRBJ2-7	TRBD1	CASSLDLGQAIYEQYF	TGTGCCAGCAGCTTAGATCTGGGACAGGCGATTTACGAGCAGTACTTC
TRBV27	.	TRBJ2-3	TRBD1	CASSLRPGQGGKGTDTQYF	TGTGCCAGCAGCCTTCGGCCGGGACAGGGGGGAAAAGGGACAGATACGCAGTATTTT
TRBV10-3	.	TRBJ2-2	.	CAISEGRGNTGELFF	TGTGCCATCAGTGAAGGGCGGGGGAACACCGGGGAGCTGTTTTTT
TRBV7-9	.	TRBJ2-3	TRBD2	CASSPRGLAGADTDTQYF	TGTGCCAGCAGCCCACGGGGACTAGCGGGAGCTGACACAGATACGCAGTATTTT
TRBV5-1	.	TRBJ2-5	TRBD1	CASSLGTGAQETQYF	TGCGCCAGCAGCCTAGGGACAGGGGCTCAGGAGACCCAGTACTTC
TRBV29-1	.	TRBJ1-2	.	CSVEETGNGYTF	TGCAGCGTTGAAGAAACAGGGAATGGCTACACCTTC
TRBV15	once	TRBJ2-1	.	CATSREVDSNEQFF	TGTGCCACCAGCAGAGAAGTGGACAGCAATGAGCAGTTCTTC
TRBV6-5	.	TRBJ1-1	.	CASSSTGPELEAFF	TGTGCCAGCAGCAGCACAGGGCCCGAACTTGAAGCTTTCTTT
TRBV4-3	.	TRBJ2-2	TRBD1	CASSQDSGGGAGELFF	TGCGCCAGCAGCCAAGATTCAGGGGGCGGAGCCGGGGAGCTGTTTTTT
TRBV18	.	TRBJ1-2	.	CASSPGGSAPNYGYTF	TGTGCCAGCTCACCAGGAGGGAGCGCCCCTAACTATGGCTACACCTTC
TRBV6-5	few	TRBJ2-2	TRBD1	CASSYSIGQGTGELFF	TGTGCCAGCAGTTACTCGATCGGACAGGGCACCGGGGAGCTGTTTTTT
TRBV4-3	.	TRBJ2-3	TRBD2	CASSQGFTSGGPLGRDTQYF	TGCGCCAGCAGCCAAGGGTTCACTAGCGGGGGTCCTTTGGGGAGAGATACGCAGTATTTT
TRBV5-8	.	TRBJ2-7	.	CASSLVYEQYF	TGTGCCAGCAGCTTGGTATACGAGCAGTACTTC
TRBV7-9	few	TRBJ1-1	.	CASSSDTRNTEAFF	TGTGCCAGCAGCTCGGACACCAGGAACACTGAAGCTTTCTTT
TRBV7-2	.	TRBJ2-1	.	CASSPNPLASYNEQFF	TGTGCCAGCAGCCCAAACCCCCTAGCGTCCTACAATGAGCAGTTCTTC
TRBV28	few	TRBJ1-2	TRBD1	CASSKATGGKDYGYTF	TGTGCCAGCAGTAAAGCGACAGGGGGCAAGGACTATGGCTACACCTTC
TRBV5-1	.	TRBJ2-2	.	CASSQGSTGELFF	TGCGCCAGCAGTCAGGGTAGCACCGGGGAGCTGTTTTTT
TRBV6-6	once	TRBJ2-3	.	CASSYVATDTQYF	TGTGCCAGCAGTTACGTAGCCACAGATACGCAGTATTTT
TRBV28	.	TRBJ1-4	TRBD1	CASSFSTGGGEKLFF	TGTGCCAGCAGTTTCTCGACAGGGGGCGGAGAAAAACTGTTTTTT
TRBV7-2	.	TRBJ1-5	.	CASSLNGYSNQPQHF	TGTGCCAGCAGCCTAAACGGTTATAGCAATCAGCCCCAGCATTTT
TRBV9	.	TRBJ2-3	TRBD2	CASSAGLAGGQDTQYF	TGTGCCAGCAGCGCGGGACTAGCGGGGGGGCAGGATACGCAGTATTTT
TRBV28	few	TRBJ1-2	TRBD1	CASSPGQGAGGYTF	TGTGCCAGCAGTCCGGGACAGGGGGCCGGTGGCTACACCTTC
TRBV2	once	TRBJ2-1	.	CASTMGLGNNNEQFF	TGTGCCAGCACTATGGGACTCGGTAACAACAATGAGCAGTTCTTC
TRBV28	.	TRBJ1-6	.	CASSSSGQLNSPLHF	TGTGCCAGCAGTTCCTCCGGACAGCTGAATTCACCCCTCCACTTT
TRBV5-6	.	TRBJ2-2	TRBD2	CASSLVLAGGPGGELFF	TGTGCCAGCAGCTTGGTTCTAGCGGGAGGGCCCGGCGGGGAGCTGTTTTTT
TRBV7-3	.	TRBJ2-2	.	CASSFLIGDTGELFF	TGTGCCAGCAGCTTTTTAATAGGGGACACCGGGGAGCTGTTTTTT
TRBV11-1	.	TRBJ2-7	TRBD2	CASSLAPRGVSYEQYF	TGTGCCAGCAGCTTAGCGCCTCGGGGGGTCTCCTACGAGCAGTACTTC
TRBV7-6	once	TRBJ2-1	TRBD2	CASSLAPGGGVNEQFF	TGTGCCAGCAGCTTAGCGCCGGGGGGAGGGGTTAATGAGCAGTTCTTC
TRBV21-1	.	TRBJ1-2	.	CASSQGISIYGYTF	TGTGCCAGCAGCCAGGGTATATCTATCTATGGCTACACCTTC
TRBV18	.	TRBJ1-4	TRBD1	CASSPDRATINEKLFF	TGTGCCAGCTCACCGGACAGGGCAACTATTAATGAAAAACTGTTTTTT
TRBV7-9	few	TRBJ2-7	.	CASSLQGGEQYF	TGTGCCAGCAGCTTGCAGGGTGGAGAGCAGTACTTC